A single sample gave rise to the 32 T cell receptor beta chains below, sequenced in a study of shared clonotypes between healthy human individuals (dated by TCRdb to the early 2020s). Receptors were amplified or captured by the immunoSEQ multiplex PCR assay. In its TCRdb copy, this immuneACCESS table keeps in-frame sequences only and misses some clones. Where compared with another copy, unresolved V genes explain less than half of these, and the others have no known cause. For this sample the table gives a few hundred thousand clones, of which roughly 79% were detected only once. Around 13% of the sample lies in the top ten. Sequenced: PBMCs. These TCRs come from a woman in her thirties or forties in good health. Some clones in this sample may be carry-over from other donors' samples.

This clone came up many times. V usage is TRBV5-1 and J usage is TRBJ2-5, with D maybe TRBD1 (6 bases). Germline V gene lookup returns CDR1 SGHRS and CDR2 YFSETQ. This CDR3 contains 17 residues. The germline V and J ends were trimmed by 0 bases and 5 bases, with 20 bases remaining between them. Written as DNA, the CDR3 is TGCGCCAGCAGCTTGGCAACCCGGGACAAGAGAGGGGAGACCCAGTACTTC. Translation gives CASSLATRDKRGETQYF.

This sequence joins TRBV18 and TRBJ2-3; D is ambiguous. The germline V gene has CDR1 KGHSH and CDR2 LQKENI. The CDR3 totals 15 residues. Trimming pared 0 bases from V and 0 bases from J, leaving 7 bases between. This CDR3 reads CASSPPSTSTDTQYF. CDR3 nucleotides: TGTGCCAGCTCACCACCGTCGACTAGCACAGATACGCAGTATTTT. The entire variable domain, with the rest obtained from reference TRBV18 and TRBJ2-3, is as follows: NAGVMQNPRHLVRRRGQEARLRCSPMKGHSHVYWYRQLPEEGLKFMVYLQKENIIDESGMPKERFSAEFPKEGPSILRIQQVVRGDSAAYFCASSPPSTSTDTQYFGPGTRLTVL.

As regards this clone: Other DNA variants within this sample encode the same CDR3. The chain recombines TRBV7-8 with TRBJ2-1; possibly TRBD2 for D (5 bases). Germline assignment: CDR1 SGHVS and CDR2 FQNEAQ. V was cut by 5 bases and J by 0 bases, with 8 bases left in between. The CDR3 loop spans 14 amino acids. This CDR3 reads CASSPSTSYNEQFF. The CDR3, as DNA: TGTGCCAGCAGCCCTAGCACCTCCTACAATGAGCAGTTCTTC.

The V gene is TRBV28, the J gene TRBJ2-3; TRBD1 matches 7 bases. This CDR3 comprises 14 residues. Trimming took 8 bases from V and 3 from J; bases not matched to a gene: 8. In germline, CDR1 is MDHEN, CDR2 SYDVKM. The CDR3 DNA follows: TGTGCCAGCCGCCTCCAGGGGGTAACAGATACGCAGTATTTT. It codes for CASRLQGVTDTQYF.

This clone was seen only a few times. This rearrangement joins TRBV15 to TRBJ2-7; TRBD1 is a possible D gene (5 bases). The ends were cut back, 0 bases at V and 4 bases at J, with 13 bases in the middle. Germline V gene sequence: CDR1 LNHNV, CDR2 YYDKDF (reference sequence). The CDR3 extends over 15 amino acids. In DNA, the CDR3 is TGTGCCACCAGCAGAGAAATACAGGAGAGGTACGAGCAGTACTTC. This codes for CATSREIQERYEQYF. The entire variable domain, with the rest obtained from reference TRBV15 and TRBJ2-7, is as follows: DAMVIQNPRYQVTQFGKPVTLSCSQTLNHNVMYWYQQKSSQAPKLLFHYYDKDFNNEADTPDNFQSRRPNTSFCFLDIRSPGLGDTAMYLCATSREIQERYEQYFGPGTRLTVT.

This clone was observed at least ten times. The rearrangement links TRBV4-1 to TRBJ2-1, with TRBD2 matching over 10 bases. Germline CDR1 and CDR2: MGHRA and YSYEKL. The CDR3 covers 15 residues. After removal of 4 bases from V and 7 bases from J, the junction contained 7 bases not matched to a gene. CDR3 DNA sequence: TGCGCCAGCAGCCTTCTAGCGGGAGTAGGAAATGAGCAGTTCTTC. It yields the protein CASSLLAGVGNEQFF.

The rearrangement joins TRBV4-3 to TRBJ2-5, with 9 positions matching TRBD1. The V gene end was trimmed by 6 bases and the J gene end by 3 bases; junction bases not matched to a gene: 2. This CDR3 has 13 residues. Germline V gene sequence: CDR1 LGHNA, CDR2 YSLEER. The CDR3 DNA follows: TGCGCCAGCAGTCGGGACAGGGAAGAGACCCAGTACTTC. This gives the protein CASSRDREETQYF.

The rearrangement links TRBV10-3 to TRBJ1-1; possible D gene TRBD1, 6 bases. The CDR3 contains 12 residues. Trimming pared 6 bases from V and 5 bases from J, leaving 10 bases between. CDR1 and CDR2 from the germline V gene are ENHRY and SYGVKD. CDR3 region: CAISPGETEAFF. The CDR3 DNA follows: TGTGCCATCAGCCCAGGGGAAACTGAAGCTTTCTTT.

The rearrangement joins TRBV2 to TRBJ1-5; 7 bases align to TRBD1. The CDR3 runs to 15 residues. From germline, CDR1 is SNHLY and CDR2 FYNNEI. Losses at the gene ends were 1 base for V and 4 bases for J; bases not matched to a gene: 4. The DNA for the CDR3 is TGTGCCAGCAGTGAAGACAGGGGTGGAAATCAGCCCCAGCATTTT. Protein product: CASSEDRGGNQPQHF. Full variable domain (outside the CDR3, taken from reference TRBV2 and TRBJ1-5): EPEVTQTPSHQVTQMGQEVILRCVPISNHLYFYWYRQILGQKVEFLVSFYNNEISEKSEIFDDQFSVERPDGSNFTLKIRSTKLEDSAMYFCASSEDRGGNQPQHFGDGTRLSIL.

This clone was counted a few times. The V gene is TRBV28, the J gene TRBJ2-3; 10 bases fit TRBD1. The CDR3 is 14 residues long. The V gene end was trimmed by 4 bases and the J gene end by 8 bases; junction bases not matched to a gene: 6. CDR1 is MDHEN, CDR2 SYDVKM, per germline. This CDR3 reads CASSYRDRGGTQYF. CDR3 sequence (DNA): TGTGCCAGCAGTTACCGGGACAGGGGTGGTACGCAGTATTTT.

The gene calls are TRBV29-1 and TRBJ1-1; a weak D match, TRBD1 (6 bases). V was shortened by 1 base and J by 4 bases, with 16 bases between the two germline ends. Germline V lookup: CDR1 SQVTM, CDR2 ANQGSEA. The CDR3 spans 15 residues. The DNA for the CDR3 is TGCAGCGTTGAAGTCGGGGGCCAAGGTGGCACTGAAGCTTTCTTT. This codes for CSVEVGGQGGTEAFF.

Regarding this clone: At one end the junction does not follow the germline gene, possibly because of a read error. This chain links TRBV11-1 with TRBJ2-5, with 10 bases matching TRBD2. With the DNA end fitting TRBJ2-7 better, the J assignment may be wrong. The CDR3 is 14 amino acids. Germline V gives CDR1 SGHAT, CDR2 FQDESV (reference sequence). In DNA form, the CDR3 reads TGTGCCAGCAGCCTAGCGGGAGATTCCTACGAGCAGTACTTC. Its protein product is CASSLAGDSYEQYF.

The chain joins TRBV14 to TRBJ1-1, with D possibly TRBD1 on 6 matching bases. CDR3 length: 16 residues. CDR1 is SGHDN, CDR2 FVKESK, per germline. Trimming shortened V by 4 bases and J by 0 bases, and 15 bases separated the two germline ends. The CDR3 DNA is TGTGCCAGCAGCCCGGGCTCCGGGACACTGAACACTGAAGCTTTCTTT. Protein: CASSPGSGTLNTEAFF.

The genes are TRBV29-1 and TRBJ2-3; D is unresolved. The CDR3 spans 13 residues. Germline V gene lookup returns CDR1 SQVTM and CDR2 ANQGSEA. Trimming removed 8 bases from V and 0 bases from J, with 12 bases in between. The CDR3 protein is CSFRPTSTDTQYF. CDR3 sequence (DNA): TGCAGCTTCAGACCGACTAGCACAGATACGCAGTATTTT.

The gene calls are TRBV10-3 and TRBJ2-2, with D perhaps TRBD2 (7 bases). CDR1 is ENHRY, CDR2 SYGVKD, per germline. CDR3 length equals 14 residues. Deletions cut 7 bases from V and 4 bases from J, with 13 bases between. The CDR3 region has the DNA TGTGCCATCATGGGGGCTAGCGGCACCGGGGAGCTGTTTTTT. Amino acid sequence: CAIMGASGTGELFF.

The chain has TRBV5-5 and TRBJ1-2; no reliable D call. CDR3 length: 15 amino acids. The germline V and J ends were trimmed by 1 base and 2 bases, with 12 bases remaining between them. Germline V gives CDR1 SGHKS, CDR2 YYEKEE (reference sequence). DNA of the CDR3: TGTGCCAGCAGCTTGTCCGGCAGGTTAAACTATGGCTACACCTTC. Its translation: CASSLSGRLNYGYTF.

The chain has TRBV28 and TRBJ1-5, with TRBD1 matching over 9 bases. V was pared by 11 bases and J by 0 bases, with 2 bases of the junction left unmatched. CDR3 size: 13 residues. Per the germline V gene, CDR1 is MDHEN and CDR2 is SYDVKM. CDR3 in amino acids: CAGQGYSNQPQHF. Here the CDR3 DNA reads TGTGCCGGACAGGGGTATAGCAATCAGCCCCAGCATTTT.

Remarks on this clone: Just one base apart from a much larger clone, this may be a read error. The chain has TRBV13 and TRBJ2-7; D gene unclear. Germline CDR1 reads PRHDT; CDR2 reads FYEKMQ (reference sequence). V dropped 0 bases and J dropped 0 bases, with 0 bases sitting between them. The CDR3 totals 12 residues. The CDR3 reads CASSLGSYEQYF. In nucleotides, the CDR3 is TGTGCCAGCAGCTTAGGCTCCTACGAGCAGTACTTC.

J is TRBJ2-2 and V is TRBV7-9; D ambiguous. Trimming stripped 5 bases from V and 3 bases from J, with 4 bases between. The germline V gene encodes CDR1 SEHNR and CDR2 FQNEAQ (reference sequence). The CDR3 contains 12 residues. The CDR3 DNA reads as TGTGCCAGCAGCGGGGACACCGGGGAGCTGTTTTTT. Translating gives CASSGDTGELFF.

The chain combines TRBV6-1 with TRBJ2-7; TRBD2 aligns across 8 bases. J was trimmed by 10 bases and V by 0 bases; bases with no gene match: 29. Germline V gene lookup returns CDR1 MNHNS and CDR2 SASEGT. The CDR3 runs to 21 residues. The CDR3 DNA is TGTGCCAGCAGTGAAGCCCGTTGGACTAGCCCTCTCCCGGACCCGATCTACGGCCAGTACTTC. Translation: CASSEARWTSPLPDPIYGQYF.

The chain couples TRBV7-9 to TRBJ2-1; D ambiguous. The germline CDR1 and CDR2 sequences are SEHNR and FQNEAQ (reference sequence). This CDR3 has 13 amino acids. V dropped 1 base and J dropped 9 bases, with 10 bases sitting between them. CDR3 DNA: TGTGCCAGCAGCTTAGATTTTCTGGGTGAGCAGTTCTTC. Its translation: CASSLDFLGEQFF. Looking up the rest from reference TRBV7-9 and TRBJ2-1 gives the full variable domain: DTGVSQNPRHKITKRGQNVTFRCDPISEHNRLYWYRQTLGQGPEFLTYFQNEAQLEKSRLLSDRFSAERPKGSFSTLEIQRTEQGDSAMYLCASSLDFLGEQFFGPGTRLTVL.

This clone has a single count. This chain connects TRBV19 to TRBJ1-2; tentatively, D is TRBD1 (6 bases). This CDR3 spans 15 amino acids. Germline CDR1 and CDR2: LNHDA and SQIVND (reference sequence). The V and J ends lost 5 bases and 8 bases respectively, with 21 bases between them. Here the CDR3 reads CASSLSDSPPRGYTF. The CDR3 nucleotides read TGTGCCAGTAGTCTTTCGGACAGCCCTCCTAGGGGCTACACCTTC.

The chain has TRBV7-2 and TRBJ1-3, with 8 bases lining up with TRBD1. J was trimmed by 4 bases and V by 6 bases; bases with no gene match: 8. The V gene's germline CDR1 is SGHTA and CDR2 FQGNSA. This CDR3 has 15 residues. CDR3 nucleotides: TGTGCCAGCAGTCCAGGGGGCGCGAGGGGAAACACCATATATTTT. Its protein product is CASSPGGARGNTIYF.

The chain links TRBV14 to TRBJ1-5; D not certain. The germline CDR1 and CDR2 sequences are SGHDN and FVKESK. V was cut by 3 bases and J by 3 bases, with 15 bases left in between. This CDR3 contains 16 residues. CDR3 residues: CASSHRHRKNNQPQHF. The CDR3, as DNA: TGTGCCAGCAGCCACAGACATCGAAAAAACAATCAGCCCCAGCATTTT.

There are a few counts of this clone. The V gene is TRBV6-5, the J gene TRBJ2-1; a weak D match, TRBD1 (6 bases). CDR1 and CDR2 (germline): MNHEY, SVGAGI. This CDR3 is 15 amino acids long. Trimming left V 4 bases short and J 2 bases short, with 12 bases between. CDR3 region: CASSLQGEAYNEQFF. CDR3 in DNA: TGTGCCAGCAGTTTACAGGGTGAAGCCTACAATGAGCAGTTCTTC.

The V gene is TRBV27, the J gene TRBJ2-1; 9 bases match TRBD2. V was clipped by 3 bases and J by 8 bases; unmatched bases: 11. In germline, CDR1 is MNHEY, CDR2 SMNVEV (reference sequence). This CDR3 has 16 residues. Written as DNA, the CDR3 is TGTGCCAGCAGTTTGGGGGGCGGGAGGGCCGAGGATGAGCAGTTCTTC. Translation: CASSLGGGRAEDEQFF.

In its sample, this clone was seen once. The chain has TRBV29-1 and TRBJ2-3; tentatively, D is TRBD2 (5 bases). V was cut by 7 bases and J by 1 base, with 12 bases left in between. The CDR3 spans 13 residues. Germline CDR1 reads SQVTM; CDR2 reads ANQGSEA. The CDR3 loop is CSARDTRTDTQYF. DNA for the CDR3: TGCAGCGCCCGGGATACCCGCACAGATACGCAGTATTTT.

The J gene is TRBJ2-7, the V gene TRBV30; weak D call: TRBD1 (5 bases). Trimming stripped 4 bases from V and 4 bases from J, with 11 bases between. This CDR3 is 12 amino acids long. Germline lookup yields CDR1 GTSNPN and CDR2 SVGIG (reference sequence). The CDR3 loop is CAWTPDSYEQYF. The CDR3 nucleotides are TGTGCCTGGACCCCTGACAGTTACGAGCAGTACTTC.

CDR3 sequence reads: CASSSAQGFVNTEAFF. The CDR3 bases are TGTGCCAGCAGCTCGGCACAGGGTTTCGTTAACACTGAAGCTTTCTTT. This chain joins TRBV5-4 and TRBJ1-1, with a possible D match to TRBD1 (6 bases). V lost 3 bases, J lost 2 bases, and 17 bases lay in between. The CDR3 consists of 16 residues. Per the germline V gene, CDR1 is SGHNT and CDR2 is YYREEE (reference sequence).

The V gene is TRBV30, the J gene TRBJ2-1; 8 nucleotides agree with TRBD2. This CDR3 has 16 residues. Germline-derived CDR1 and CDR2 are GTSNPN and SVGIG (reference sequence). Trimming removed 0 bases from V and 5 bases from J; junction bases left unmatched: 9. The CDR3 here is CAWSVRGLGSNNEQFF. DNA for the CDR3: TGTGCCTGGAGTGTCCGGGGACTAGGATCGAACAATGAGCAGTTCTTC.

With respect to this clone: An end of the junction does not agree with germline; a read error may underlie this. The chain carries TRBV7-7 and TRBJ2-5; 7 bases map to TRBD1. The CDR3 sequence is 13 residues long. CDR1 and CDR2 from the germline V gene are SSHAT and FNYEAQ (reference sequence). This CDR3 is CASSLEGAGTQYF. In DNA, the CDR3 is TGTGCTAGCAGCTTAGAGGGGGCCGGGACCCAGTACTTC.

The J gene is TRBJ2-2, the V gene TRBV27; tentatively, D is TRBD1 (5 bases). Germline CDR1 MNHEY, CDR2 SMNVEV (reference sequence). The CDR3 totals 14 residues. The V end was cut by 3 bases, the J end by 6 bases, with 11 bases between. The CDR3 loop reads CASSFRQGAGELFF. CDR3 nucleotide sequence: TGTGCCAGCAGTTTTCGGCAGGGCGCCGGGGAGCTGTTTTTT.